This T cell receptor (beta chain) was documented in a study of T cells in Graves' hyperthyroidism and ophthalmopathy. This clonotype was detected many times. It was RNA transcripts that yielded the amplified TCR beta CDR3 regions. The HTBI primer set drove a first-round RT-PCR of the TCR CDR3. TCRdb re-called the multiplex PCR reads with MiXCR, one entry per CDR3 protein. The sample shows about 350,000 distinct CDR3 sequences, 15% to 20% of them seen only once. The sample was blood. The receptor was isolated from a woman between 35 and 50 years old with Graves' ophthalmopathy.

This chain's CDR3 is CASSFETGNQPQHF. The CDR3 region has the DNA TGTGCCAGCAGTTTCGAGACAGGGAATCAGCCCCAGCATTTT. The rearrangement uses TRBV28 and TRBJ1-5, with 7 bases fitting TRBD1. The V gene's germline CDR1 is MDHEN and CDR2 SYDVKM. V was clipped by 3 bases and J by 4 bases; unmatched bases: 3. The length of the CDR3 is 14 residues.